The 19 T cell receptor beta chains presented below share a single source sample, sequenced in a study of T cell clonality in common variable immunodeficiency (dated by TCRdb to between 2014 and 2017). The receptor library was made with the immunoSEQ multiplex PCR assay. TCRdb carries this immuneACCESS record with in-frame sequences only. Its versions omit some clonotypes, under half of them owing to an unresolved V gene in the studies checked, with the rest unexplained. The sample counts 44,000 or so clones, each observed more than once. Approximately 0.71% of the sample is in the top ten clones. The specimen sequenced was peripheral blood mononuclear cells. The receptors derive from a person aged 18 to 70 in good health.

This clone was observed at least ten times. The sequenced fragment ends 3 residues before the CDR3 boundary, so the rest is inferred from the germline J gene. The chain joins TRBV7-2 to TRBJ2-3, with TRBD2 matching over 9 bases. In germline, CDR1 is SGHTA, CDR2 FQGNSA. The ends lost 8 bases at V and 2 bases at J; junction bases unmatched: 8. CDR3 length: 15 amino acids. Incomplete CDR3 DNA: TGTGCCAGCGATGAGACTAGCGGATTCACAGATACG. Translation: CASDETSGFTDT. The full CDR3 sequence reads CASDETSGFTDTQYF.

This clone has ten or more counts. Read sequence stops 3 residues before the CDR3 end, and the germline J gene provides the missing end. The chain combines TRBV7-9 with TRBJ2-7; TRBD1 agrees at 7 bases. Germline-derived CDR1 and CDR2 are SEHNR and FQNEAQ (reference sequence). The CDR3 consists of 15 residues. V shed 0 bases, J shed 2 bases, and the junction held 4 bases outside the gene matches. The CDR3: CASSLAETGTYEQYF. CDR3 DNA, as far as it was read: TGTGCCAGCAGCTTAGCGGAGACAGGGACCTACGAG.

This clone showed up many times. The CDR3 end falls 3 residues outside the read, so it is completed with the germline J gene. V gene TRBV19 combines with J gene TRBJ2-5; D perhaps matches TRBD1 (6 bases). The CDR3 loop spans 15 amino acids. Per germline, CDR1 LNHDA and CDR2 SQIVND (reference sequence). V was clipped by 6 bases and J by 1 base, with 15 bases between them. This CDR3 reads CASSEYWTAQETQYF. Incomplete CDR3 DNA: TGTGCCAGTAGCGAGTATTGGACAGCCCAAGAGACC.

This clone was observed at least ten times. CDR3 DNA (partial): TGTGCCTCCTCATGGGGGGGTAATGAAAAA. Translating gives CASSWGGNEK. The whole CDR3 sequence reads CASSWGGNEKLFF. The chain recombines TRBV19 with TRBJ1-4; perhaps TRBD1 as D (5 bases). With the read ending 3 residues before the CDR3 end, the germline J gene is used to fill in that end. The CDR3 length is 13 residues. Trimming shortened V by 11 bases and J by 4 bases, and 14 bases separated the two germline ends. Per germline, CDR1 LNHDA and CDR2 SQIVND (reference sequence). Using reference TRBV19 and TRBJ1-4 for the parts outside the CDR3, the full variable domain is DGGITQSPKYLFRKEGQNVTLSCEQNLNHDAMYWYRQDPGQGLRLIYYSQIVNDFQKGDIAEGYSVSREKKESFPLTVTSAQKNPTAFYLCASSWGGNEKLFFGSGTQLSVL.

This clone was found many times. From the germline J gene comes the end of the CDR3, since the read stops 3 residues before it. The chain combines TRBV4-1 with TRBJ2-1; D remains ambiguous. The CDR3 is 13 amino acids. V was shortened by 1 base and J by 7 bases, with 8 bases between the two germline ends. Germline V gene data show CDR1 as MGHRA and CDR2 as YSYEKL. CDR3 sequence: CASSQVQENEQFF. The CDR3 bases that were read are TGCGCCAGCAGCCAAGTCCAGGAAAATGAG.

Details on this clone: At one of its ends the junction is not consistent with the germline gene, which may arise from a read error. The read ends 3 residues early relative to the CDR3; the germline J gene fills the gap. The rearrangement links TRBV7-9 to TRBJ1-1; TRBD1 might be the D (5 bases). The CDR3 length is 15 residues. The germline V gene encodes CDR1 SEHNR and CDR2 FQNEAQ (reference sequence). The sequenced CDR3 bases are TGTTCCAGCAGCATTCGACAGACGATAAACACTGAA. It is translated as CSSSIRQTINTE. The whole CDR3 protein is CSSSIRQTINTEAFF.

This clone was seen at least ten times. The read stops 3 residues short of the end of the CDR3; the missing end is completed from the germline J gene. The chain joins TRBV28 to TRBJ2-1, with 12 bases fitting TRBD2. Per germline, CDR1 MDHEN and CDR2 SYDVKM. Unmatched junction bases numbered 6, after V lost 6 bases and J lost 3 bases. This CDR3 is 16 amino acids long. The CDR3 spells CASRRTSGTYYNEQFF. The CDR3 bases that were read are TGTGCCAGCAGGAGGACTAGCGGGACTTACTACAATGAG.

There are many counts of this clone. The observed sequence ends 3 residues before the CDR3 terminus, with the missing tail filled in from the germline J gene. The chain is built from TRBV11-2 and TRBJ2-7, with D unresolved. Trimming pared 0 bases from V and 0 bases from J, leaving 6 bases between. CDR3 length equals 14 residues. Germline values: CDR1 SGHAT, CDR2 FQNNGV. Partial CDR3 DNA: TGTGCCAGCAGCTTAGATCCTAGCTCCTACGAG. It yields the protein CASSLDPSSYE. The whole CDR3 protein is CASSLDPSSYEQYF.

In its sample, this clone was seen many times. The CDR3 end falls 3 residues outside the read, so it is completed with the germline J gene. The rearrangement uses TRBV19 and TRBJ2-7; 7 nucleotides align to TRBD1. The trim removed 9 bases at V and 6 bases at J, leaving 11 bases unmatched. From germline, CDR1 is LNHDA and CDR2 SQIVND (reference sequence). This CDR3 has 13 amino acids. The CDR3 region is CASGQVGAVEQYF. The DNA read from the CDR3 is TGTGCCAGCGGACAGGTTGGCGCTGTCGAG.

This clone appeared many times. The CDR3 end falls 3 residues outside the read, so it is completed with the germline J gene. The rearrangement joins TRBV4-2 to TRBJ2-7; TRBD1 matches at 7 bases. The CDR3 runs to 15 residues. Trimming removed 1 base from V and 2 bases from J; junction bases left unmatched: 5. CDR1 LGHNA and CDR2 YNFKEQ come from the germline V gene. CDR3 DNA (partial): TGTGCCAGCAGCCAAGGAGCGCAGGGGGCCTACGAG. It codes for CASSQGAQGAYE. The whole CDR3 protein reads CASSQGAQGAYEQYF.

This clone has at least ten counts. The read halts 3 residues ahead of the CDR3 end, with the missing end drawn from the germline J gene. The rearrangement joins TRBV24-1 to TRBJ2-1; D is possibly TRBD2 (7 bases). In germline, CDR1 is KGHDR, CDR2 SFDVKD. Trimming took off 1 base at V and 5 bases at J, with 14 bases between the two ends. This CDR3 contains 16 residues. Here the CDR3 reads CATSDLGGAGDNEQFF. The CDR3 bases that were read are TGTGCCACCAGTGATTTAGGGGGGGCCGGGGACAATGAG.

This clone was found many times. The chain's CDR3 is CASSLGQGFNEQFF. The CDR3 DNA, read in part, is TGCGCCAGCAGCTTGGGACAGGGCTTCAATGAG. The chain links TRBV5-1 to TRBJ2-1; 7 bases are a match to TRBD1. The read halts 3 residues ahead of the CDR3 end, with the missing end drawn from the germline J gene. The ends lost 0 bases at V and 6 bases at J; junction bases unmatched: 3. There are 14 residues in the CDR3. Germline V gene data show CDR1 as SGHRS and CDR2 as YFSETQ.

This clone was recorded a few times. The read falls 3 residues short of the CDR3 end, and the missing part is taken from the germline J gene. This sequence joins TRBV19 and TRBJ2-4; 8 nucleotides line up with TRBD1. This CDR3 comprises 13 residues. CDR1 is LNHDA, CDR2 SQIVND, per germline (reference sequence). CDR3 DNA (partial): TGTGCCAGTAGGGGGGACAGGCGTTATGGT. Encoded protein: CASRGDRRYG. The full CDR3 sequence reads CASRGDRRYGQYF.

This clone was observed many times. The read finishes 3 residues shy of the CDR3 end, and the germline J gene is used to complete it. The chain uses TRBV28 and TRBJ2-7; tentatively, D is TRBD1 (5 bases). Trimming pared 1 base from V and 6 bases from J, leaving 13 bases between. The CDR3 is made up of 14 amino acids. Germline-derived CDR1 and CDR2 are MDHEN and SYDVKM. The CDR3 reads CASSLLSGNREQYF. Incomplete CDR3 DNA: TGTGCCAGCAGTTTATTGTCAGGGAACCGCGAG.

This clone was seen many times. Coverage ceases 3 residues before the CDR3 finishes, and the germline J gene fills in the end. This sequence joins TRBV6-4 and TRBJ1-2, with 8 bases that match TRBD1. CDR1 is MRHNA, CDR2 SNTAGT, per germline. There are 15 residues in the CDR3. The J segment lost 4 bases and the V segment lost 5 bases, leaving 9 bases of the junction unmatched. CDR3: CASSPMGDRTYGYTF. The sequenced CDR3 bases are TGTGCCAGCAGTCCAATGGGGGACAGGACCTATGGC.

This clone has ten or more counts. The read falls 3 residues short of the CDR3 end, and the missing part is taken from the germline J gene. The rearrangement links TRBV4-1 to TRBJ2-2; TRBD2 might be the D (7 bases). Trimming pared 0 bases from V and 1 base from J, leaving 15 bases between. In germline, CDR1 is MGHRA, CDR2 YSYEKL. This CDR3 has 18 amino acids. The CDR3 sequence: CASSQDSGGGGNTGELFF. CDR3 DNA (partial): TGCGCCAGCAGCCAAGACTCCGGAGGGGGGGGGAACACCGGGGAG.

This clone was seen repeatedly, ten times or more. The read terminates 3 residues before the CDR3 end, so the remaining end is supplied by the germline J gene. The rearrangement links TRBV28 to TRBJ2-7; 10 positions agree with TRBD1. V shed 6 bases and J 2 bases; nucleotides not matched to a gene: 10. This CDR3 is 16 amino acids long. Germline V gene lookup returns CDR1 MDHEN and CDR2 SYDVKM. The part of the CDR3 DNA that was read is TGTGCCAGCAGACAAAGACAGGGGGCTCTTCCCTACGAG. Amino acid sequence: CASRQRQGALPYE. The entire CDR3 protein is CASRQRQGALPYEQYF.

This clone is medium-sized. The read halts 3 residues ahead of the CDR3 end, with the missing end drawn from the germline J gene. This chain links TRBV6-2 or TRBV6-3 with TRBJ2-3; 7 nucleotides match TRBD1. The V gene end was trimmed by 4 bases and the J gene end by 4 bases; junction bases not matched to a gene: 5. CDR3 length: 14 amino acids. CDR1 and CDR2 (germline): MNHEY, SVGEGT. The chain's CDR3 is CASSLGQFADTQYF. The DNA read from the CDR3 is TGTGCCAGCAGTTTGGGACAGTTCGCAGATACG.

This clone showed up many times. The read falls 3 residues short of the CDR3 end, and the missing part is taken from the germline J gene. This chain joins TRBV29-1 and TRBJ2-7, with TRBD2 matching 8 bases. Germline V lookup: CDR1 SQVTM, CDR2 ANQGSEA. The CDR3 extends over 14 amino acids. The junction had 3 bases not matched to a gene; V was cut back by 2 bases and J by 0 bases. Incomplete CDR3 DNA: TGCAGCGTTGAAACAGGGACTAGCTCCTACGAG. Its translation: CSVETGTSSYE. In full, the CDR3 reads CSVETGTSSYEQYF.